A single sample gave rise to the 12 T cell receptor beta chains below, sequenced in a study of blood T cell repertoires in COVID-19. Clones were sequenced by immunoSEQ multiplex PCR, and TCRdb holds only the in-frame ones, with some missing. The sample has 40,000 to 60,000 clones; roughly 90% are singletons. The sequencing sample was made of peripheral blood. The receptors were sampled from a human donor in a cohort sampled during active COVID-19.

V and J are TRBV5-4 and TRBJ1-4; D is perhaps TRBD1 (6 bases). CDR3 size: 17 residues. Germline-derived CDR1 and CDR2 are SGHNT and YYREEE (reference sequence). Trimming removed 0 bases from V and 0 bases from J, with 12 bases in between. CDR3 coding DNA: TGTGCCAGCAGCTTGGGTGGGGGCCGCGCAACTAATGAAAAACTGTTTTTT. It codes for CASSLGGGRATNEKLFF.

The chain couples TRBV4-2 to TRBJ2-2; 12 nucleotides line up with TRBD2. The junction had 4 bases not matched to a gene; V was cut back by 2 bases and J by 6 bases. This CDR3 comprises 16 residues. The germline V gene encodes CDR1 LGHNA and CDR2 YNFKEQ. The CDR3 is CASSQRLAGAPGELFF. CDR3 coding DNA: TGTGCCAGCAGCCAAAGACTAGCGGGAGCCCCCGGGGAGCTGTTTTTT.

The rearrangement joins TRBV30 to TRBJ1-4; D not resolved. Germline CDR1 GTSNPN, CDR2 SVGIG (reference sequence). The CDR3 consists of 13 residues. Trimming took off 5 bases at V and 5 bases at J, with 12 bases between the two ends. The CDR3 sequence is CAWEAGDNEKLFF. In DNA, the CDR3 is TGTGCCTGGGAGGCCGGAGACAATGAAAAACTGTTTTTT.

This chain uses TRBV5-4 with TRBJ2-2; TRBD1 matches 8 bases. This CDR3 comprises 15 residues. V lost 2 bases, J lost 4 bases, and 4 bases stayed unmatched. CDR1 and CDR2 (germline): SGHNT, YYREEE (reference sequence). The CDR3: CASSLNTGGTGELFF. DNA of the CDR3: TGTGCCAGCAGCTTAAACACAGGGGGCACCGGGGAGCTGTTTTTT.

The rearrangement links TRBV11-2 to TRBJ2-7, with TRBD1 matching 9 bases. The CDR3 has 15 residues. From germline, CDR1 is SGHAT and CDR2 FQNNGV. V lost 5 bases and J lost 3; bases outside the gene matches: 8. For the CDR3, the DNA is TGTGCCAGCAGCCAGTTCCGGACAGGGGACTACGAGCAGTACGTC. This codes for CASSQFRTGDYEQYV.

This chain links TRBV25-1 with TRBJ1-1; D possibly corresponds to TRBD1 (6 bases). Trimming cost V 7 bases and J 0 bases, with 9 bases left between them. The CDR3 consists of 13 residues. The germline V gene has CDR1 MGHDK and CDR2 SYGVNS. CDR3 nucleotide sequence: TGTGCCAGCACCAGGGGTCTGAACACTGAAGCTTTCTTT. Its translation is CASTRGLNTEAFF. Based on the CDR3 plus reference TRBV25-1 and TRBJ1-1, the full variable domain is EADIYQTPRYLVIGTGKKITLECSQTMGHDKMYWYQQDPGMELHLIHYSYGVNSTEKGDLSSESTVSRIRTEHFPLTLESARPSHTSQYLCASTRGLNTEAFFGQGTRLTVV.

The sample holds one count of this clone. The chain recombines TRBV24-1 with TRBJ2-3; 11 positions agree with TRBD2. This CDR3 comprises 17 residues. Per the germline V gene, CDR1 is KGHDR and CDR2 is SFDVKD. The J segment lost 2 bases and the V segment lost 0 bases, leaving 3 bases of the junction unmatched. The CDR3 reads CATSDLTSGRPTDTQYF. The CDR3, as DNA: TGTGCCACCAGTGATTTGACTAGCGGGAGACCCACAGATACGCAGTATTTT.

The V call is TRBV6-5, the J call TRBJ2-1; 16 nucleotides align to TRBD2. Germline V lookup: CDR1 MNHEY, CDR2 SVGAGI. V gave up 6 bases and J gave up 10 bases; unmatched junction bases: 6. The CDR3 has 15 amino acids. Written as DNA, the CDR3 is TGTGCCAGCAGCACCGGGACTAGCGGGAGGGAGGAGCAGTTCTTC. Translating gives CASSTGTSGREEQFF.

The chain joins TRBV9 to TRBJ1-4; maybe TRBD1 (5 bases). The length of the CDR3 is 14 residues. Trimming stripped 5 bases from V and 8 bases from J, with 16 bases between. CDR1 is SGDLS and CDR2 is YYNGEE in the germline V gene. The CDR3 loop is CASSSGDGGEKLFF. The CDR3 DNA reads as TGTGCCAGCAGTTCCGGGGACGGGGGGGAAAAACTGTTTTTT.

The chain is built from TRBV6-5 and TRBJ1-2; possibly TRBD1 for D (6 bases). The V gene's germline CDR1 is MNHEY and CDR2 SVGAGI. V was shortened by 8 bases and J by 5 bases, with 15 bases between the two germline ends. This CDR3 is 13 amino acids long. CDR3 protein: CASRGDTSYGYTF. CDR3 bases: TGTGCCAGCCGGGGGGACACGTCTTATGGCTACACCTTC.

V gene TRBV2 combines with J gene TRBJ2-1, with 10 positions matching TRBD2. The CDR3 runs to 18 residues. With V trimmed by 6 bases and J by 8 bases, 19 bases remained unmatched. The germline gives CDR1 SNHLY, CDR2 FYNNEI. CDR3 loop: CASSQRLRAGGRRHEQFF. CDR3 nucleotide sequence: TGTGCCAGCAGCCAACGACTCCGAGCGGGAGGGCGAAGGCATGAGCAGTTCTTC.

This sequence joins TRBV30 and TRBJ1-5, with a possible D match to TRBD1 (5 bases). Trimming took 0 bases from V and 0 from J, leaving 9 bases between them. This CDR3 has 15 residues. Germline CDR1 GTSNPN, CDR2 SVGIG (reference sequence). CDR3: CAWSVGDYSNQPQHF. The CDR3, as DNA: TGTGCCTGGAGTGTAGGGGATTATAGCAATCAGCCCCAGCATTTT.